Each of the 20 T cell receptor beta chains below was sequenced from the same sample in a study of beta chain features in type 1 diabetes. Study-wide results and limits: Moderately but significantly shorter TCRB CDR3s were found in Type 1 diabetes patients in all four CD4+ subsets.

These receptors lack a known antigen. Isolated RNA was reverse transcribed in full, so expressed TCRB transcripts were sequenced. Using immunoSEQ multiplex PCR, the repertoire was profiled, and TCRdb retains in-frame clones only, with some absent. In the table there are some 160,000 clones, roughly 9% of which are singletons. The sequenced material came from central memory CD4+ T cells from blood. The receptors here all came from a woman between 25 and 40 years old with type 1 diabetes.

This clone has only a few counts. The V gene is TRBV5-1, the J gene TRBJ1-2; D is undetermined. The ends were cut back, 1 base at V and 8 bases at J, with 21 bases in the middle. Germline values: CDR1 SGHRS, CDR2 YFSETQ. The CDR3 covers 16 residues. The CDR3 nucleotides read TGCGCCAGCAGCTTGATGTACTCGGGAGGCGGAAGCGGCTACACCTTC. This translates into CASSLMYSGGGSGYTF.

This chain links TRBV7-2 with TRBJ1-2; TRBD1 is a possible D gene (5 bases). Germline V CDR1 and CDR2: SGHTA, FQGNSA. Trimming left V 5 bases short and J 8 bases short, with 21 bases between. This CDR3 has 15 amino acids. CDR3 region: CASSHPLGEGGGYTF. The CDR3 DNA reads as TGTGCCAGCAGCCATCCCTTGGGGGAGGGCGGAGGCTACACCTTC. Together with reference TRBV7-2 and TRBJ1-2, the CDR3 gives the full variable domain: GAGVSQSPSNKVTEKGKDVELRCDPISGHTALYWYRQSLGQGLEFLIYFQGNSAPDKSGLPSDRFSAERTGGSVSTLTIQRTQQEDSAVYLCASSHPLGEGGGYTFGSGTRLTVV.

This chain links TRBV5-8 with TRBJ2-7, with 9 bases identical to TRBD2. Looked up from germline, CDR1 is SGHTS and CDR2 is YDEGEE. V dropped 1 base and J dropped 7; count of bases not matched to a gene: 12. The CDR3 is 16 amino acids. The CDR3 DNA reads as TGTGCCAGCAGCTTGTTTTCGGGCGGGAGGGTGACTGAGCAGTACTTC. Amino acids: CASSLFSGGRVTEQYF.

The chain uses TRBV7-2 and TRBJ2-1, with D possibly TRBD2 on 7 matching bases. The CDR3 sequence is 14 residues long. Germline CDR1 SGHTA, CDR2 FQGNSA. Trimming cost V 5 bases and J 4 bases, with 12 bases left between them. The CDR3 spells CASSPGGAYNEQFF. Written as DNA, the CDR3 is TGTGCCAGCAGCCCTGGGGGGGCGTACAATGAGCAGTTCTTC.

The sample holds a few counts of this clone. The V and J genes are TRBV30 and TRBJ2-5, with 9 bases lining up with TRBD1. Trimming removed 5 bases from V and 1 base from J; junction bases left unmatched: 2. CDR3 length: 13 amino acids. Germline V CDR1 and CDR2: GTSNPN, SVGIG (reference sequence). CDR3: CAWSQGAQETQYF. CDR3 coding DNA: TGTGCCTGGTCACAGGGGGCCCAAGAGACCCAGTACTTC.

V and J are TRBV7-2 and TRBJ2-7; 8 bases line up with TRBD2. In germline, CDR1 is SGHTA, CDR2 FQGNSA. J was trimmed by 6 bases and V by 1 base; bases with no gene match: 8. The CDR3 totals 15 residues. The CDR3 region is CASSLESGRAAEQYF. CDR3 sequence (DNA): TGTGCCAGCAGCTTAGAATCCGGGAGGGCCGCCGAGCAGTACTTC.

The chain has TRBV18 and TRBJ2-7, with 10 bases aligning to TRBD2. There are 16 residues in the CDR3. Germline loops: CDR1 KGHSH, CDR2 LQKENI. J lost 7 bases, V lost 0 bases, and 9 bases had no gene match. For the CDR3, the DNA is TGTGCCAGCTCACCACCGGCTAGCGGGAGCACAGGGGAGCAGTACTTC. The encoded protein is CASSPPASGSTGEQYF.

This chain links TRBV19 with TRBJ1-2, with 7 positions matching TRBD1. J lost 4 bases, V lost 8 bases, and 1 base had no gene match. The CDR3 loop spans 11 amino acids. Germline CDR1 LNHDA, CDR2 SQIVND (reference sequence). As DNA, the CDR3 is TGTGCCAGTGGGACAGCCTATGGCTACACCTTC. Residues: CASGTAYGYTF.

This sequence joins TRBV2 and TRBJ1-2; 8 bases map to TRBD1. The CDR3 has 14 amino acids. Germline assignment: CDR1 SNHLY and CDR2 FYNNEI. V lost 6 bases and J lost 4; bases outside the gene matches: 7. CDR3 residues: CASRRQGMGYGYTF. CDR3 DNA sequence: TGTGCCAGCAGGCGACAGGGGATGGGCTATGGCTACACCTTC.

This clone turned up a few times. The V call is TRBV19, the J call TRBJ2-6; no clear D gene. Germline values: CDR1 LNHDA, CDR2 SQIVND (reference sequence). The V end was cut by 5 bases, the J end by 3 bases, with 11 bases between. The CDR3 sequence is 15 residues long. CDR3 sequence (DNA): TGTGCCAGTAGTGACAATGTAGTTGGGGCCAACGTCCTGACTTTC. Its protein product is CASSDNVVGANVLTF. Full variable domain (remainder filled in from reference TRBV19 and TRBJ2-6): DGGITQSPKYLFRKEGQNVTLSCEQNLNHDAMYWYRQDPGQGLRLIYYSQIVNDFQKGDIAEGYSVSREKKESFPLTVTSAQKNPTAFYLCASSDNVVGANVLTFGAGSRLTVL.

The chain couples TRBV7-2 to TRBJ2-1, with D uncertain. V was clipped by 5 bases and J by 2 bases, with 16 bases between them. Germline values: CDR1 SGHTA, CDR2 FQGNSA. CDR3 length: 16 amino acids. CDR3 protein: CASSPGRAQAYNEQFF. The CDR3 DNA is TGTGCCAGCAGCCCAGGCCGTGCTCAGGCCTACAATGAGCAGTTCTTC.

The rearrangement links TRBV30 to TRBJ2-5; 7 bases map to TRBD1. The CDR3 is made up of 14 amino acids. Germline-derived CDR1 and CDR2 are GTSNPN and SVGIG (reference sequence). Unmatched junction bases numbered 10, after V lost 2 bases and J lost 7 bases. CDR3 amino acids: CAWSRDSLVVTQYF. DNA for the CDR3: TGTGCCTGGAGTCGGGACAGTCTCGTTGTGACCCAGTACTTC.

V usage is TRBV9 and J usage is TRBJ1-1; D unclear. Trimming removed 3 bases at V and 0 bases at J, with 12 bases between. The CDR3 has 15 residues. Per the germline V gene, CDR1 is SGDLS and CDR2 is YYNGEE. In DNA, the CDR3 is TGTGCCAGCAGCGGTCAGGTGTTAATGAACACTGAAGCTTTCTTT. Amino acids: CASSGQVLMNTEAFF.

This clone has just a few counts. The chain combines TRBV5-1 with TRBJ1-1; D gene unclear. Per germline, CDR1 SGHRS and CDR2 YFSETQ. The V end lost 3 bases, the J end lost 1 base, and 10 bases lay between the germline ends. The CDR3 totals 14 residues. The CDR3: CASSWAGTNTEAFF. The DNA of the CDR3 is TGCGCCAGCAGCTGGGCGGGCACGAACACTGAAGCTTTCTTT.

This rearrangement joins TRBV5-1 to TRBJ2-1, with 9 bases aligning to TRBD2. Germline V gene sequence: CDR1 SGHRS, CDR2 YFSETQ. The CDR3 runs to 17 residues. Unmatched junction bases numbered 16, after V lost 4 bases and J lost 8 bases. CDR3 region: CASSATGAGLASDEQFF. The CDR3 DNA sequence: TGCGCCAGCAGCGCCACCGGAGCTGGACTAGCGAGCGATGAGCAGTTCTTC.

V gene TRBV11-2 combines with J gene TRBJ2-5; 12 bases are shared with TRBD2. V lost 5 bases to trimming and J lost 5 bases; unmatched junction nucleotides: 3. Per germline, CDR1 SGHAT and CDR2 FQNNGV. This CDR3 region has 14 residues. The DNA of the CDR3 is TGTGCCAGCAGCAAAGGACTAGCGGGGGAGACCCAGTACTTC. Amino acid sequence: CASSKGLAGETQYF.

V is TRBV5-1 and J is TRBJ2-3; maybe TRBD2 (6 bases). Germline V gene lookup returns CDR1 SGHRS and CDR2 YFSETQ. V was trimmed by 1 base and J by 2 bases, leaving 11 bases between them. The CDR3 consists of 15 residues. CDR3 protein: CASSLPRDYTDTQYF. CDR3 sequence (DNA): TGCGCCAGCAGCTTGCCGCGGGATTACACAGATACGCAGTATTTT. The variable domain in full, with the rest retrieved from reference TRBV5-1 and TRBJ2-3, is KAGVTQTPRYLIKTRGQQVTLSCSPISGHRSVSWYQQTPGQGLQFLFEYFSETQRNKGNFPGRFSGRQFSNSRSEMNVSTLELGDSALYLCASSLPRDYTDTQYFGPGTRLTVL.

In its sample, this clone was seen a few times. This chain connects TRBV5-1 to TRBJ2-7; 7 bases fit TRBD1. With V trimmed by 2 bases and J by 4 bases, 9 bases remained unmatched. The CDR3 spans 15 residues. Germline CDR1 SGHRS, CDR2 YFSETQ. The CDR3 region is CASSFDSGQEYEQYF. CDR3 DNA sequence: TGCGCCAGCAGCTTCGATAGTGGACAGGAGTACGAGCAGTACTTC.

The chain has TRBV29-1 and TRBJ1-4; D is undetermined. V was shortened by 2 bases and J by 7 bases, with 5 bases between the two germline ends. The CDR3 loop spans 11 amino acids. CDR1 is SQVTM, CDR2 ANQGSEA, per germline. CDR3 in DNA: TGCAGCGTTGAACGTCTTGAAAAACTGTTTTTT. Protein product: CSVERLEKLFF.

The chain combines TRBV28 with TRBJ2-2; 9 nucleotides match TRBD1. CDR3 length: 15 amino acids. The V segment lost 6 bases and the J segment 5 bases; nucleotides outside the gene matches: 7. Per germline, CDR1 MDHEN and CDR2 SYDVKM. The DNA for the CDR3 is TGTGCCAGCAGGAAACCGGGACAGGGAACCGGGGAGCTGTTTTTT. It is translated as CASRKPGQGTGELFF.